The table lists the clone carrying this T cell receptor beta chain with a count of one. The PCR contained 60 Vbeta and 13 Jbeta primers. Assay: immunoSEQ multiplex PCR; the TCRdb copy retains only in-frame clones and omits some. The table records around 140,000 clones, almost 85% of them present only once. This sample is drawn from a study of cytomegalovirus exposure and HLA in healthy donors. The V gene's germline CDR1 is MNHEY and CDR2 SVGAGI. Trimming cost V 5 bases and J 4 bases; bases outside gene matches: 2. The CDR3 length is 14 residues. The sequenced material came from PBMCs. The V call is TRBV6-5, the J call TRBJ1-4; TRBD1 agrees at 9 bases. This sequence originates from a man aged 25 to 40 in good health and CMV-seropositive. The CDR3 nucleotides read TGTGCCAGCAGTGGACAGGGGCTTAATGAAAAACTGTTTTTT. Amino acid sequence: CASSGQGLNEKLFF.